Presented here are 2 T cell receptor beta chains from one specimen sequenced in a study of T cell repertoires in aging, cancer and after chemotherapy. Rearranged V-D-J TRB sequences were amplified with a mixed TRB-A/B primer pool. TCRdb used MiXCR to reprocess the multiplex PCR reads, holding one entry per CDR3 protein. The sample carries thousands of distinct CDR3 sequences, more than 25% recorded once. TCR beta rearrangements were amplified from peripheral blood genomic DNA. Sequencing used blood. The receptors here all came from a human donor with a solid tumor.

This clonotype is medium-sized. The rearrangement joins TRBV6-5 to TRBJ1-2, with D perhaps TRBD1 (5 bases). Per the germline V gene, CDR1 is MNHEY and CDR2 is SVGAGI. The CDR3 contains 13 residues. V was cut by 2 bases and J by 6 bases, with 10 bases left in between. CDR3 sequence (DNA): TGTGCCAGCAGTTACGAGGCGGGGGATGGCTACACCTTC. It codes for CASSYEAGDGYTF.

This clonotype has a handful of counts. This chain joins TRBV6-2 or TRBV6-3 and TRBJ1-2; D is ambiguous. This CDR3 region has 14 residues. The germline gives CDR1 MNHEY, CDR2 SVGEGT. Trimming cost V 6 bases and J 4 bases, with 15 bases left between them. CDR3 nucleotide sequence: TGTGCCAGCAGGACTAACATCGACTTCTATGGCTACACCTTC. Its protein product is CASRTNIDFYGYTF.